These 32 T cell receptor beta chains share one sample of origin, sequenced in a study of PD-1 blockade in mismatch repair-deficient tumors (dated by TCRdb to 2016 to 2017). According to the study, the label for this sample's time point signals: peripheral blood 12 weeks after first pembrolizumab dose. The library was built by means of the immunoSEQ multiplex PCR assay. This is the immuneACCESS table as TCRdb keeps it, with only in-frame sequences that have V and J called. A part of the clones is gone; compared with another copy, unresolved V genes explain less than half, and the rest is unexplained. This sample is represented by about 84,000 clones; around 85% of them were singletons. 2.6% of the sample rests with the top ten. The material was peripheral blood, obtained 12 weeks after starting pembrolizumab. These receptors came from an adult with mismatch repair-deficient cancer.

The rearrangement uses TRBV6-6 and TRBJ1-2; weak D call: TRBD1 (6 bases). V dropped 0 bases and J dropped 8 bases, with 13 bases sitting between them. The CDR3 loop spans 14 amino acids. Per the germline V gene, CDR1 is MNHNY and CDR2 is SVGAGI (reference sequence). The CDR3 bases are TGTGCCAGCAGTTACTCGACGGGGGCGAGCGGCTACACCTTC. Protein product: CASSYSTGASGYTF.

This chain links TRBV18 with TRBJ1-4, with 10 bases matching TRBD1. Trimming took 1 base from V and 11 from J; bases not matched to a gene: 4. The CDR3 totals 14 residues. Germline assignment: CDR1 KGHSH and CDR2 LQKENI. CDR3: CASSPRTGGEKLFF. The CDR3 nucleotides are TGTGCCAGCTCACCACGGACAGGGGGGGAGAAACTGTTTTTT.

This rearrangement joins TRBV7-6 to TRBJ2-7; D perhaps matches TRBD1 (6 bases). Germline lookup yields CDR1 SGHVS and CDR2 FNYEAQ. The CDR3 has 15 residues. Trimming removed 2 bases from V and 2 bases from J, with 13 bases in between. In nucleotides, the CDR3 is TGTGCCAGCAGCTTAAGGGTCTCAGGGGCCTACGAGCAGTACTTC. This codes for CASSLRVSGAYEQYF.

The rearrangement links TRBV19 to TRBJ2-2; 7 positions match TRBD1. The CDR3 has 15 residues. Germline V gene sequence: CDR1 LNHDA, CDR2 SQIVND (reference sequence). Trimming took 7 bases from V and 3 from J; bases not matched to a gene: 8. This chain's CDR3 is CASKRRTGDTGELFF. DNA of the CDR3: TGTGCCAGTAAGAGGAGGACAGGTGACACCGGGGAGCTGTTTTTT. Filled out from reference TRBV19 and TRBJ2-2, the complete variable domain reads DGGITQSPKYLFRKEGQNVTLSCEQNLNHDAMYWYRQDPGQGLRLIYYSQIVNDFQKGDIAEGYSVSREKKESFPLTVTSAQKNPTAFYLCASKRRTGDTGELFFGEGSRLTVL.

V usage is TRBV5-4 and J usage is TRBJ1-1; D gene ambiguous. Trimming took 6 bases from V and 1 from J, leaving 16 bases between them. CDR3 length equals 15 residues. Germline CDR1 is SGHNT and CDR2 is YYREEE (reference sequence). CDR3 coding DNA: TGTGCCAGCACCGAAACCCCTGGACCGAACACTGAAGCTTTCTTT. It specifies CASTETPGPNTEAFF.

This sequence joins TRBV5-6 and TRBJ2-3; 7 bases align to TRBD1. CDR1 is SGHDT and CDR2 is YYEEEE in the germline V gene. This CDR3 has 18 residues. V dropped 4 bases and J dropped 2; count of bases not matched to a gene: 16. The CDR3 protein is CASSGSETGYPFTDTQYF. CDR3 DNA sequence: TGTGCCAGCAGCGGTTCCGAGACAGGGTATCCCTTCACAGATACGCAGTATTTT.

The chain joins TRBV7-9 to TRBJ2-7; D remains unclear. Trimming removed 7 bases from V and 0 bases from J, with 13 bases in between. Looked up from germline, CDR1 is SEHNR and CDR2 is FQNEAQ (reference sequence). There are 14 residues in the CDR3. CDR3: CASTTGSSSYEQYF. The CDR3 DNA sequence: TGTGCCAGCACCACCGGGTCTAGCTCCTACGAGCAGTACTTC.

The J gene is TRBJ1-4, the V gene TRBV12-5; a possible D gene is TRBD1 (5 bases). There are 15 residues in the CDR3. Germline CDR1 is LGHNT and CDR2 is FRNRAP. The ends were cut back, 5 bases at V and 7 bases at J, with 17 bases in the middle. Here the CDR3 reads CASGRAGPTAEKLFF. The CDR3 DNA follows: TGTGCTAGTGGTCGGGCGGGTCCGACAGCTGAAAAACTGTTTTTT.

The rearrangement uses TRBV7-2 and TRBJ1-5; no clear D. Germline V gene data show CDR1 as SGHTA and CDR2 as FQGNSA. CDR3 length: 13 residues. V was pared by 2 bases and J by 5 bases, with 7 bases between. The CDR3 protein is CASSLLWDQPQHF. DNA of the CDR3: TGTGCCAGCAGCTTATTATGGGATCAGCCCCAGCATTTT.

The sample holds a few counts of this clone. The junction differs from germline at one of its ends, possibly a read error. The chain recombines TRBV30 with TRBJ2-7; 8 bases fit TRBD1. The CDR3 runs 13 residues. Germline CDR1 GTSNPN, CDR2 SVGIG (reference sequence). CDR3 loop: CAWSVGRVDRAGF. The CDR3 bases are TGTGCCTGGAGTGTAGGTAGAGTGGACAGGGCAGGCTTC.

The J gene is TRBJ1-2, the V gene TRBV6-6; D is unclear. This CDR3 contains 13 residues. CDR1 MNHNY and CDR2 SVGAGI come from the germline V gene (reference sequence). V was clipped by 2 bases and J by 4 bases, with 8 bases between them. CDR3 residues: CASSYPGFYGYTF. Here the CDR3 DNA reads TGTGCCAGCAGTTACCCCGGGTTCTATGGCTACACCTTC.

The chain joins TRBV9 to TRBJ2-3; no reliable D call. Trimming shortened V by 0 bases and J by 4 bases, and 3 bases separated the two germline ends. Germline V gene data show CDR1 as SGDLS and CDR2 as YYNGEE. The CDR3 contains 12 residues. CDR3 bases: TGTGCCAGCAGCGTAGGGCCAGATACGCAGTATTTT. Protein sequence: CASSVGPDTQYF.

This clone was recorded a few times. The CDR3 loop is CASSWREGQPQHF. The CDR3 DNA sequence: TGTGCCAGCAGTTGGAGGGAGGGGCAGCCCCAGCATTTT. This chain uses TRBV7-9 with TRBJ1-5, with D possibly TRBD1 on 5 matching bases. Germline V CDR1 and CDR2: SEHNR, FQNEAQ (reference sequence). The CDR3 has 13 amino acids. V lost 6 bases, J lost 7 bases, and 13 bases lay in between.

This clone was seen just once. The rearrangement uses TRBV2 and TRBJ1-5; D gene unclear. The CDR3 is made up of 13 amino acids. The germline V gene encodes CDR1 SNHLY and CDR2 FYNNEI. Trimming took 7 bases from V and 0 from J, leaving 7 bases between them. The CDR3 DNA reads TGTGCCAGCAACCGATATAGCAATCAGCCCCAGCATTTT. Translating it yields CASNRYSNQPQHF.

The chain combines TRBV25-1 with TRBJ2-1; tentative D call: TRBD2 (6 bases). V was pared by 1 base and J by 3 bases, with 7 bases between. Germline-derived CDR1 and CDR2 are MGHDK and SYGVNS. CDR3 size: 14 residues. The DNA of the CDR3 is TGTGCCAGCAGTGAATCGGGAGTCTACAATGAGCAGTTCTTC. It yields the protein CASSESGVYNEQFF.

The rearrangement joins TRBV9 to TRBJ1-1, with D perhaps matching TRBD1 (5 bases). Germline V CDR1 and CDR2: SGDLS, YYNGEE. The ends were cut back, 0 bases at V and 1 base at J, with 7 bases in the middle. This CDR3 contains 14 residues. CDR3 coding DNA: TGTGCCAGCAGCGTAGGACAGAAGAACACTGAAGCTTTCTTT. Amino acids: CASSVGQKNTEAFF.

In regard to this clone: Distinct nucleotide sequences in the sample also encode this CDR3. This rearrangement joins TRBV27 to TRBJ1-1; D not certain. Trimming shortened V by 5 bases and J by 4 bases, and 11 bases separated the two germline ends. The germline V gene encodes CDR1 MNHEY and CDR2 SMNVEV (reference sequence). The CDR3 is 13 amino acids. Here the CDR3 reads CASSLSRFTEAFF. In DNA form, the CDR3 reads TGTGCCAGCAGTCTCTCAAGGTTCACTGAAGCTTTCTTT.

In its sample, this clone was seen a few times. The rearrangement uses TRBV9 and TRBJ2-2; D is unclear. Germline CDR1 SGDLS, CDR2 YYNGEE. V was shortened by 0 bases and J by 0 bases, with 3 bases between the two germline ends. This CDR3 is built from 14 residues. In DNA form, the CDR3 reads TGTGCCAGCAGCGTAGGCCCGAACACCGGGGAGCTGTTTTTT. It yields the protein CASSVGPNTGELFF.

The chain is built from TRBV4-2 and TRBJ2-2, with D maybe TRBD2 (6 bases). This CDR3 region has 16 residues. Trimming removed 1 base from V and 0 bases from J, with 9 bases in between. Germline V gene sequence: CDR1 LGHNA, CDR2 YNFKEQ. CDR3 in amino acids: CASSQVGGTNTGELFF. In DNA form, the CDR3 reads TGTGCCAGCAGCCAAGTCGGGGGTACGAACACCGGGGAGCTGTTTTTT.

The rearrangement links TRBV7-2 to TRBJ1-6; D is possibly TRBD1 (5 bases). There are 15 residues in the CDR3. V was trimmed by 5 bases and J by 6 bases, leaving 14 bases between them. Germline CDR1 and CDR2: SGHTA and FQGNSA. This chain's CDR3 is CASSPRQGANSPLHF. The CDR3 nucleotides read TGTGCCAGCAGCCCAAGGCAGGGAGCTAATTCACCCCTCCACTTT.

The chain has TRBV5-1 and TRBJ2-1; weak D call: TRBD1 (5 bases). Looked up from germline, CDR1 is SGHRS and CDR2 is YFSETQ. Between the trimmed V and J ends, which lost 0 bases and 6 bases, there was a span of 16 bases. The CDR3 has 16 residues. Written as DNA, the CDR3 is TGCGCCAGCAGCTTGGCCTTTTTAGACACAGGCAATGAGCAGTTCTTC. Its translation is CASSLAFLDTGNEQFF.

V usage is TRBV6-5 and J usage is TRBJ2-7, with 9 bases fitting TRBD1. This CDR3 comprises 13 residues. The ends lost 5 bases at V and 2 bases at J; junction bases unmatched: 1. Germline V gives CDR1 MNHEY, CDR2 SVGAGI. CDR3 sequence reads: CASSGQGTYEQYF. The CDR3 bases are TGTGCCAGCAGTGGACAGGGGACCTACGAGCAGTACTTC.

The J gene is TRBJ2-7, the V gene TRBV2; 7 positions match TRBD2. Germline V gives CDR1 SNHLY, CDR2 FYNNEI. This CDR3 spans 12 amino acids. J was trimmed by 6 bases and V by 4 bases; bases with no gene match: 3. In DNA form, the CDR3 reads TGTGCCAGCAGTGGGACGGGGGGCGAGCAGTACTTC. This codes for CASSGTGGEQYF.

The chain employs TRBV4-2 and TRBJ2-1; D gene uncertain. Between the trimmed V and J ends, which lost 0 bases and 7 bases, there was a span of 4 bases. Germline values: CDR1 LGHNA, CDR2 YNFKEQ. The CDR3 is 12 amino acids. CDR3 protein: CASSQDGNEQFF. CDR3 nucleotides: TGTGCCAGCAGCCAAGACGGGAATGAGCAGTTCTTC.

About this clone: The same CDR3 is also encoded by other DNA sequences in this sample. The V and J genes are TRBV18 and TRBJ2-5, with D tentatively TRBD1 (5 bases). Germline lookup yields CDR1 KGHSH and CDR2 LQKENI. Trimming shortened V by 6 bases and J by 1 base, and 9 bases separated the two germline ends. CDR3 length equals 13 residues. The CDR3 here is CASSQGSQETQYF. The CDR3 region has the DNA TGTGCCAGCTCCCAGGGTTCCCAAGAGACCCAGTACTTC. Supplemented by reference TRBV18 and TRBJ2-5, the full variable domain reads NAGVMQNPRHLVRRRGQEARLRCSPMKGHSHVYWYRQLPEEGLKFMVYLQKENIIDESGMPKERFSAEFPKEGPSILRIQQVVRGDSAAYFCASSQGSQETQYFGPGTRLLVL.

The rearrangement joins TRBV7-9 to TRBJ1-2; D gene uncertain. Germline V lookup: CDR1 SEHNR, CDR2 FQNEAQ (reference sequence). CDR3 size: 16 residues. V lost 5 bases and J lost 1, with 17 bases in between. The CDR3 spells CASSRLGGPHNYGYTF. The CDR3 nucleotides are TGTGCCAGCAGCCGCCTGGGAGGGCCACATAACTATGGCTACACCTTC.

This clone was detected a few times. The chain employs TRBV5-6 and TRBJ2-7; 7 positions agree with TRBD1. The CDR3 runs to 13 residues. Trimming cost V 4 bases and J 4 bases; bases outside gene matches: 5. Germline lookup yields CDR1 SGHDT and CDR2 YYEEEE. The CDR3 region is CASSILQGYEQYF. CDR3 DNA sequence: TGTGCCAGCAGCATATTACAGGGGTACGAGCAGTACTTC.

The chain uses TRBV14 and TRBJ2-6, with D perhaps being TRBD1 or TRBD2 (5 bases each). The CDR3 runs 18 residues. Germline assignment: CDR1 SGHDN and CDR2 FVKESK. The germline V and J ends were trimmed by 4 bases and 3 bases, with 19 bases remaining between them. The CDR3 sequence is CASSPFRDRRGGANVLTF. The CDR3 region has the DNA TGTGCCAGCAGCCCCTTCCGGGACCGACGGGGTGGGGCCAACGTCCTGACTTTC.

This clone was counted a single time. The rearrangement uses TRBV2 and TRBJ1-5, with 8 bases fitting TRBD1. The CDR3 is 14 residues long. V was pared by 7 bases and J by 3 bases, with 5 bases of the junction left unmatched. CDR1 and CDR2 (germline): SNHLY, FYNNEI. In DNA, the CDR3 is TGTGCCAGCAAGGACAGGGTTAACAATCAGCCCCAGCATTTT. It translates to CASKDRVNNQPQHF.

This clone was counted once. The chain couples TRBV19 to TRBJ2-1; 8 bases are shared with TRBD2. Germline values: CDR1 LNHDA, CDR2 SQIVND (reference sequence). The CDR3 consists of 14 residues. V gave up 7 bases and J gave up 6 bases; unmatched junction bases: 8. The CDR3 DNA reads TGTGCCAGTACTCAACTAGCGGCCTCCAATGAGCAGTTCTTC. Translated: CASTQLAASNEQFF.

This clone has just one count. One end of the junction does not line up with germline, which may come from a read error. The rearrangement joins TRBV29-1 to TRBJ2-5; 7 bases are a match to TRBD1. This CDR3 comprises 13 residues. CDR1 is SQVTM and CDR2 is ANQGSEA in the germline V gene. CDR3 DNA: TGCAGCGTCGCTACAGGGGTAGGAGAGGCCCAGTACTTC. As protein: CSVATGVGEAQYF.

The CDR3 DNA sequence: TGTGCCAGCAGCTCAAGCTGGAATGAGCAGTTCTTC. Amino acid sequence: CASSSSWNEQFF. The V and J genes are TRBV7-2 and TRBJ2-1; no reliable D call. The CDR3 length is 12 residues. Germline CDR1 SGHTA, CDR2 FQGNSA. Trimming left V 4 bases short and J 7 bases short, with 8 bases between. Full variable domain (missing parts from reference TRBV7-2 and TRBJ2-1): GAGVSQSPSNKVTEKGKDVELRCDPISGHTALYWYRQSLGQGLEFLIYFQGNSAPDKSGLPSDRFSAERTGGSVSTLTIQRTQQEDSAVYLCASSSSWNEQFFGPGTRLTVL.